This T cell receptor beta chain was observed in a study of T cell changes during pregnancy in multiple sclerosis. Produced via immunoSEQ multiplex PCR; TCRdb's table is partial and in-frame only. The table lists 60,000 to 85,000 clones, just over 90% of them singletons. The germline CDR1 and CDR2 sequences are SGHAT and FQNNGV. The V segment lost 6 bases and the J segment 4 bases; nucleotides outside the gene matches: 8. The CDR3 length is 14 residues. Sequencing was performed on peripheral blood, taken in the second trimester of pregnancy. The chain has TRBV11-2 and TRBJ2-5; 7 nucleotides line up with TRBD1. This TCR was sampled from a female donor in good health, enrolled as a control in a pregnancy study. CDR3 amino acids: CASRPQGVRETQYF. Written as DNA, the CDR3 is TGTGCCAGCAGACCGCAGGGGGTTAGAGAGACCCAGTACTTC.